This entry concerns a single TCR beta chain. What it recognizes is unknown. V shed 1 base and J shed 3 bases, with 9 bases lying between them. This CDR3 region has 14 residues. Looked up from germline, CDR1 is LNHDA and CDR2 is SQIVND (reference sequence). This entry belongs to a study of cytomegalovirus exposure and HLA in healthy donors. Overall study: There were 88 million or so unique TCRs (from HLA-typed donors) in an early data release.

Regarding donors, all were healthy bone marrow donors. In the PCR, 60 Vbeta and 13 Jbeta primers were used. The protocol was immunoSEQ multiplex PCR, while the TCRdb copy is restricted to in-frame clones and leaves out a portion. The sample lists about 120,000 clones; approximately 76% were seen once. Findings and caveats of the study: Association of 16,951 TCR beta sequences with HLA alleles was found at 0.05 false discovery rate in a later analysis.

What was sequenced was PBMCs. The clonotype originates from a man aged 55 to 69 in good health and CMV-seropositive. The chain employs TRBV19 and TRBJ1-1, with D possibly TRBD1 on 5 matching bases. This CDR3 reads CASSIGQSYTEAFF. In DNA, the CDR3 is TGTGCCAGTAGTATAGGACAGTCTTACACTGAAGCTTTCTTT.